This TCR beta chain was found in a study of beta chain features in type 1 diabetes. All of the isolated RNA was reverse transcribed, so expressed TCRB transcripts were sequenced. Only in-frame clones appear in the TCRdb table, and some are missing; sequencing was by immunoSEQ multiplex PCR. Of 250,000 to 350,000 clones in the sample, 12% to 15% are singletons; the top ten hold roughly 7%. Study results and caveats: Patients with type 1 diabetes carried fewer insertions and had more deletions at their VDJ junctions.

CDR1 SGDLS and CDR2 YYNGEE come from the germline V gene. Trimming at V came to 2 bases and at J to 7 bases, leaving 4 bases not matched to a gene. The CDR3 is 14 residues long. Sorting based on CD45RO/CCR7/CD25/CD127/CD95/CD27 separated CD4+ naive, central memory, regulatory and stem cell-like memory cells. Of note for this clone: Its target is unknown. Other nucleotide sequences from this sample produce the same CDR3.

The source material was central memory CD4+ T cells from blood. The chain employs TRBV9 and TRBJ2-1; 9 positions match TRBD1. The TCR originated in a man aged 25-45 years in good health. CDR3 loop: CASSVDRGANEQFF. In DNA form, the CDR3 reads TGTGCCAGCAGCGTTGACAGGGGGGCGAATGAGCAGTTCTTC.